Below, 29 T cell receptor beta chains from the same sample are listed, as sequenced in a study of blood T cell repertoires in COVID-19. The protocol was immunoSEQ multiplex PCR, while the TCRdb copy is restricted to in-frame clones and leaves out a portion. The sample yields under 130,000 clones, about three quarters seen once. Sequenced input: peripheral blood. Source of these receptors: a man older than 75 with acute or convalescent COVID-19.

This clone was picked up a small number of times. CDR3 residues: CASSVDTSGNTIYF. The CDR3 region has the DNA TGCGCCAGCAGTGTTGACACCTCTGGAAACACCATATATTTT. The rearrangement joins TRBV10-1 to TRBJ1-3; no firm D call. The CDR3 length is 14 residues. Germline values: CDR1 WNHNN, CDR2 SYGVQD (reference sequence). Between the trimmed V and J ends, which lost 4 bases and 0 bases, there was a span of 7 bases.

The chain links TRBV5-4 to TRBJ2-7, with 14 bases fitting TRBD2. Germline V gives CDR1 SGHNT, CDR2 YYREEE (reference sequence). The CDR3 loop spans 19 amino acids. J was trimmed by 2 bases and V by 3 bases; bases with no gene match: 13. The CDR3 sequence: CASSSPGLMTSGRAYEQYF. Written as DNA, the CDR3 is TGTGCCAGCAGCTCACCGGGACTCATGACTAGCGGGAGGGCCTACGAGCAGTACTTC.

The chain couples TRBV3-1 (or the pseudogene TRBV3-2) to TRBJ2-3; D gene uncertain. The V end was cut by 0 bases, the J end by 6 bases, with 4 bases between. CDR1 is LGHDT, CDR2 YNNKEL, per germline (reference sequence). The CDR3 loop spans 12 amino acids. CDR3 coding DNA: TGTGCCAGCAGCCAAGAGGCTGATACGCAGTATTTT. Translating it yields CASSQEADTQYF.

V usage is TRBV29-1 and J usage is TRBJ2-7; weak D call: TRBD1 (5 bases). This CDR3 spans 13 amino acids. The germline V gene has CDR1 SQVTM and CDR2 ANQGSEA. V was clipped by 4 bases and J by 3 bases, with 13 bases between them. The CDR3 is CSVAPLTGYEQYF. In nucleotides, the CDR3 is TGCAGCGTTGCCCCCCTAACAGGCTACGAGCAGTACTTC.

This clone occurred a few times. J is TRBJ2-3 and V is TRBV7-9; 16 bases align to TRBD2. Trimming at V came to 0 bases and at J to 3 bases, leaving 3 bases not matched to a gene. CDR1 is SEHNR, CDR2 FQNEAQ, per germline (reference sequence). The CDR3 covers 18 residues. The CDR3 spells CASSLAGLAGGTTDTQYF. The CDR3, as DNA: TGTGCCAGCAGCTTAGCGGGACTAGCGGGAGGGACGACAGATACGCAGTATTTT.

The chain uses TRBV25-1 and TRBJ2-1; 9 bases are shared with TRBD1. In germline, CDR1 is MGHDK, CDR2 SYGVNS. The CDR3 runs to 13 residues. With 11 bases clipped from V and 8 bases from J, the junction kept 10 bases outside the gene matches. CDR3 amino acids: CAATGGARHEQFF. The CDR3, as DNA: TGTGCCGCTACAGGGGGCGCTCGGCATGAGCAGTTCTTC.

The chain joins TRBV19 to TRBJ1-5, with D unclear. Germline CDR1 and CDR2: LNHDA and SQIVND (reference sequence). Trimming left V 7 bases short and J 4 bases short, with 14 bases between. The CDR3 covers 14 residues. DNA of the CDR3: TGTGCCAGTAATTCGGGTACGGGGAATCAGCCCCAGCATTTT. Its translation: CASNSGTGNQPQHF. The full variable domain, its missing parts supplied by reference TRBV19 and TRBJ1-5, is DGGITQSPKYLFRKEGQNVTLSCEQNLNHDAMYWYRQDPGQGLRLIYYSQIVNDFQKGDIAEGYSVSREKKESFPLTVTSAQKNPTAFYLCASNSGTGNQPQHFGDGTRLSIL.

In this sample, this clone turned up a few times. The V call is TRBV29-1, the J call TRBJ2-1; 8 bases match TRBD2. This CDR3 has 16 amino acids. CDR1 is SQVTM, CDR2 ANQGSEA, per germline. The junction had 7 bases not matched to a gene; V was cut back by 2 bases and J by 1 base. This CDR3 reads CSVEILAGPSYNEQFF. Here the CDR3 DNA reads TGCAGCGTTGAAATATTAGCGGGGCCTTCCTACAATGAGCAGTTCTTC.

This clone was picked up a small number of times. CDR3 in amino acids: CARSLWWEQRDTQYF. As DNA, the CDR3 is TGTGCCAGAAGCCTTTGGTGGGAGCAGCGAGATACGCAGTATTTT. The gene calls are TRBV5-3 and TRBJ2-3; D possibly corresponds to TRBD2 (5 bases). TRBV5-3 is designated an ORF whose function remains uncertain. The V gene lost 4 bases and the J gene lost 5 bases, with 17 bases spanning the gap. The CDR3 runs to 15 residues.

This rearrangement joins TRBV6-5 to TRBJ2-1; the D gene is possibly TRBD2 (6 bases). Trimming removed 5 bases at V and 8 bases at J, with 7 bases between. Germline CDR1 and CDR2: MNHEY and SVGAGI. The CDR3 length is 11 residues. The CDR3 sequence is CASSRLDEQFF. The CDR3 nucleotides are TGTGCCAGCAGTAGACTAGATGAGCAGTTCTTC.

This clone was counted a single time. The chain has TRBV30 and TRBJ2-3; 8 nucleotides agree with TRBD1. The CDR3 is 12 residues long. Trimming at V came to 7 bases and at J to 2 bases, leaving 2 bases not matched to a gene. The germline gives CDR1 GTSNPN, CDR2 SVGIG (reference sequence). CDR3 sequence reads: CALQGDTDTQYF. The CDR3, as DNA: TGTGCCTTACAGGGGGACACAGATACGCAGTATTTT.

This rearrangement joins TRBV2 to TRBJ1-3; 8 nucleotides agree with TRBD1. This CDR3 has 13 amino acids. Germline loops: CDR1 SNHLY, CDR2 FYNNEI. V lost 8 bases and J lost 2; bases outside the gene matches: 2. CDR3: CASETGAGNTIYF. DNA for the CDR3: TGTGCCAGCGAGACAGGGGCTGGAAACACCATATATTTT.

The chain couples TRBV24-1 to TRBJ2-5; 8 bases line up with TRBD2. V trimming: 3 bases; J trimming: 5 bases; junction bases outside the gene matches: 4. The CDR3 loop spans 14 amino acids. Germline V lookup: CDR1 KGHDR, CDR2 SFDVKD. Here the CDR3 DNA reads TGTGCCACCAGTGATCCGGGGGGGGCTGAGACCCAGTACTTC. It encodes CATSDPGGAETQYF.

The J gene is TRBJ2-7, the V gene TRBV5-5; 7 nucleotides line up with TRBD1. The ends lost 4 bases at V and 0 bases at J; junction bases unmatched: 7. The CDR3 loop spans 15 amino acids. Germline CDR1 reads SGHKS; CDR2 reads YYEKEE (reference sequence). CDR3 in DNA: TGTGCCAGCAGCCTCCTCCGGGACAGCTCCTACGAGCAGTACTTC. Translation: CASSLLRDSSYEQYF.

The table lists this clone with many counts. DNA for the CDR3: TGTGCCAGCAGGTTCGCGGGAGGCGGCGGTACGCAGTATTTT. Translation: CASRFAGGGGTQYF. V is TRBV28 and J is TRBJ2-3; TRBD2 agrees at 8 bases. The CDR3 sequence is 14 residues long. V shed 6 bases and J 8 bases; nucleotides not matched to a gene: 10. Germline CDR1 MDHEN, CDR2 SYDVKM.

V gene TRBV20-1 combines with J gene TRBJ1-6, with D possibly TRBD1 on 6 matching bases. This CDR3 contains 16 residues. The V gene lost 3 bases and the J gene lost 3 bases, with 15 bases spanning the gap. Germline CDR1 reads DFQATT; CDR2 reads SNEGSKA (reference sequence). DNA for the CDR3: TGCAGTGCTAGTAGTCCAGGGACAAGCTATAATTCACCCCTCCACTTT. Its protein product is CSASSPGTSYNSPLHF.

This clone showed up many times. The V and J genes are TRBV6-5 and TRBJ1-5; D perhaps matches TRBD1 (5 bases). Trimming took 2 bases from V and 9 from J, leaving 11 bases between them. CDR3 length: 13 residues. The germline gives CDR1 MNHEY, CDR2 SVGAGI. The CDR3 protein is CASSYAEGAPQHF. DNA for the CDR3: TGTGCCAGCAGTTACGCGGAAGGGGCGCCCCAGCATTTT.

The chain recombines TRBV11-2 with TRBJ2-1; 7 bases fit TRBD2. The V segment lost 4 bases and the J segment 10 bases; nucleotides outside the gene matches: 1. The germline gives CDR1 SGHAT, CDR2 FQNNGV. CDR3 size: 11 residues. CDR3 protein: CASSSGGEQFF. The CDR3, as DNA: TGTGCCAGCAGCTCGGGGGGAGAGCAGTTCTTC.

This CDR3 reads CATSIQTGANTEAFF. CDR3 bases: TGTGCCACCAGCATCCAGACAGGGGCGAACACTGAAGCTTTCTTT. The rearrangement joins TRBV15 to TRBJ1-1; 8 bases align to TRBD1. The ends lost 4 bases at V and 1 base at J; junction bases unmatched: 5. Germline lookup yields CDR1 LNHNV and CDR2 YYDKDF (reference sequence). The CDR3 is 15 amino acids. Together with reference TRBV15 and TRBJ1-1, the CDR3 gives the full variable domain: DAMVIQNPRYQVTQFGKPVTLSCSQTLNHNVMYWYQQKSSQAPKLLFHYYDKDFNNEADTPDNFQSRRPNTSFCFLDIRSPGLGDTAMYLCATSIQTGANTEAFFGQGTRLTVV.

CDR3 protein: CASSLLARDEQYF. In DNA, the CDR3 is TGTGCCAGTAGCCTCCTCGCGAGGGACGAGCAGTACTTC. This chain uses TRBV19 with TRBJ2-7; tentatively, D is TRBD2 (5 bases). From germline, CDR1 is LNHDA and CDR2 SQIVND (reference sequence). There are 13 residues in the CDR3. Between the trimmed V and J ends, which lost 6 bases and 5 bases, there was a span of 14 bases.

The rearrangement joins TRBV9 to TRBJ2-1; D is ambiguous. This CDR3 comprises 15 residues. The V end lost 1 base, the J end lost 6 bases, and 14 bases lay between the germline ends. Germline CDR1 and CDR2: SGDLS and YYNGEE. The CDR3 bases are TGTGCCAGCAGCGTACAGACCGGCCGCGGCAATGAGCAGTTCTTC. This translates into CASSVQTGRGNEQFF.

The rearrangement joins TRBV6-5 to TRBJ2-1; TRBD2 agrees at 7 bases. Germline V CDR1 and CDR2: MNHEY, SVGAGI. This CDR3 region has 14 residues. The J segment lost 15 bases and the V segment lost 8 bases, leaving 19 bases of the junction unmatched. CDR3 sequence reads: CASSQALAAASLFF. CDR3 bases: TGTGCCAGCTCCCAGGCTCTAGCGGCAGCTTCACTGTTCTTC.

There are a few counts of this clone. The V gene is TRBV12-3 or TRBV12-4, the J gene TRBJ2-1, with D possibly TRBD1 on 5 matching bases. CDR3 length equals 13 residues. Between the trimmed V and J ends, which lost 8 bases and 8 bases, there was a span of 16 bases. The CDR3 DNA reads as TGTGCCAGCGGTTCCCTCTGGGGCTATGAGCAGTTCTTC. Encoded protein: CASGSLWGYEQFF.

V is TRBV27 and J is TRBJ2-1; 10 nucleotides line up with TRBD2. Losses at the gene ends were 4 bases for V and 4 bases for J; bases not matched to a gene: 1. CDR3 length: 14 residues. Germline-derived CDR1 and CDR2 are MNHEY and SMNVEV (reference sequence). As DNA, the CDR3 is TGTGCCAGCAGTTCACTAGCGGGATACAATGAGCAGTTCTTC. Protein sequence: CASSSLAGYNEQFF.

The CDR3: CASTPNGGESEQYF. CDR3 nucleotides: TGTGCCAGTACCCCCAACGGGGGAGAGAGCGAGCAGTACTTC. The chain recombines TRBV19 with TRBJ2-7; D is possibly TRBD2 (6 bases). The V gene's germline CDR1 is LNHDA and CDR2 SQIVND (reference sequence). CDR3 length: 14 amino acids. V was shortened by 7 bases and J by 6 bases, with 19 bases between the two germline ends.

This chain joins TRBV5-1 and TRBJ2-7; D perhaps matches TRBD2 (6 bases). Germline loops: CDR1 SGHRS, CDR2 YFSETQ. The CDR3 has 14 amino acids. The ends were cut back, 8 bases at V and 0 bases at J, with 15 bases in the middle. CDR3 sequence reads: CASGRDDSSYEQYF. The CDR3 region has the DNA TGCGCCAGTGGGCGGGACGATAGCTCCTACGAGCAGTACTTC. Combining the CDR3 with reference TRBV5-1 and TRBJ2-7 gives the whole variable domain KAGVTQTPRYLIKTRGQQVTLSCSPISGHRSVSWYQQTPGQGLQFLFEYFSETQRNKGNFPGRFSGRQFSNSRSEMNVSTLELGDSALYLCASGRDDSSYEQYFGPGTRLTVT.

This clone was found a few times. The chain joins TRBV7-6 to TRBJ2-7; D might be TRBD1 (6 bases). The germline V gene has CDR1 SGHVS and CDR2 FNYEAQ. V lost 6 bases and J lost 9, with 15 bases in between. The CDR3 has 12 amino acids. CDR3 amino acids: CASSPPGHVQYF. The CDR3 nucleotides are TGTGCCAGCAGTCCACCGGGACATGTGCAGTACTTC.

The sample holds a few counts of this clone. The gene calls are TRBV5-1 and TRBJ2-5; 9 bases fit TRBD1. The germline V gene encodes CDR1 SGHRS and CDR2 YFSETQ. The CDR3 is made up of 15 amino acids. Losses at the gene ends were 6 bases for V and 2 bases for J; bases not matched to a gene: 8. CDR3 sequence (DNA): TGCGCCAGCATGCTACAGGGGGCGCCGCAAGAGACCCAGTACTTC. It translates to CASMLQGAPQETQYF.

The CDR3 sequence is CASSLRTGQSTDTQYF. The DNA for the CDR3 is TGTGCCAGCAGCTTAAGGACAGGGCAGAGCACAGATACGCAGTATTTT. The chain recombines TRBV7-2 with TRBJ2-3; TRBD1 matches 8 bases. CDR3 size: 16 residues. CDR1 and CDR2 from the germline V gene are SGHTA and FQGNSA. V trimming: 2 bases; J trimming: 0 bases; junction bases outside the gene matches: 4.